The 28 T cell receptor beta chains below were found in one sample sequenced in a study of blood T cell repertoires in COVID-19. Repertoires were generated with immunoSEQ multiplex PCR, while TCRdb's copy carries only in-frame clones and drops some. The sample comprises about 360,000 clones, 80% to 90% of which are singletons, and about 1.9% rests with the top ten. Sequencing was performed on PBMCs or T cells enriched from blood (not recorded which). The source of these receptors is a man aged 40-49 years in a cohort exposed to, infected with or recovered from COVID-19 (not recorded which).

This clone appeared a single time. The rearrangement uses TRBV7-9 and TRBJ2-7, with TRBD1 as a possible D gene (6 bases). The germline V and J ends were trimmed by 4 bases and 0 bases, with 10 bases remaining between them. This CDR3 spans 14 amino acids. Germline-derived CDR1 and CDR2 are SEHNR and FQNEAQ (reference sequence). CDR3 amino acids: CASSSTGFSYEQYF. As DNA, the CDR3 is TGTGCCAGCAGCTCCACAGGGTTCTCCTACGAGCAGTACTTC.

The V and J genes are TRBV9 and TRBJ2-7; the D gene is possibly TRBD2 (6 bases). V shed 3 bases and J shed 6 bases, with 19 bases lying between them. CDR1 SGDLS and CDR2 YYNGEE come from the germline V gene. This CDR3 is 15 amino acids long. CDR3: CASSDHGGTASEQYF. The CDR3 DNA follows: TGTGCCAGCAGCGACCACGGCGGGACCGCCTCCGAGCAGTACTTC.

V gene TRBV6-5 combines with J gene TRBJ2-6; D perhaps matches TRBD1 (6 bases). The germline gives CDR1 MNHEY, CDR2 SVGAGI. CDR3 size: 15 residues. The V gene lost 6 bases and the J gene lost 0 bases, with 9 bases spanning the gap. CDR3 in amino acids: CASRLGGSGANVLTF. The CDR3 region has the DNA TGTGCCAGCAGGCTAGGGGGCTCTGGGGCCAACGTCCTGACTTTC.

V and J are TRBV5-1 and TRBJ1-1; 7 bases agree with TRBD1. This CDR3 is 15 amino acids long. V was clipped by 5 bases and J by 3 bases; unmatched bases: 10. Looked up from germline, CDR1 is SGHRS and CDR2 is YFSETQ. In DNA form, the CDR3 reads TGCGCCAGCAGAATGAAGGGGGCTAAGGACACTGAAGCTTTCTTT. Amino acid sequence: CASRMKGAKDTEAFF.

The CDR3 loop reads CASSLGPSGISYEQYF. The CDR3 region has the DNA TGTGCCAGCAGCTTAGGGCCTAGCGGGATATCCTACGAGCAGTACTTC. The chain recombines TRBV7-8 with TRBJ2-7, with 9 bases lining up with TRBD2. Unmatched junction bases numbered 5, after V lost 1 base and J lost 1 base. This CDR3 is built from 16 residues. Germline CDR1 SGHVS, CDR2 FQNEAQ.

The CDR3 DNA is TGTGCCAGCAGGAGGACAGGGGCAGGTGGGGCCAACGTCCTGACTTTC. It yields the protein CASRRTGAGGANVLTF. The J gene is TRBJ2-6, the V gene TRBV27; 9 nucleotides match TRBD1. This CDR3 region has 16 residues. Trimming cost V 6 bases and J 3 bases; bases outside gene matches: 6. Germline loops: CDR1 MNHEY, CDR2 SMNVEV (reference sequence).

J is TRBJ1-4 and V is TRBV2; perhaps TRBD1 as D (5 bases). CDR1 is SNHLY, CDR2 FYNNEI, per germline. This CDR3 has 14 residues. The V gene lost 4 bases and the J gene lost 5 bases, with 11 bases spanning the gap. CDR3 DNA: TGTGCCAGCAGTGGGCAGGGTTTAAATGAAAAACTGTTTTTT. It yields the protein CASSGQGLNEKLFF. The whole variable domain, filled in from reference TRBV2 and TRBJ1-4, reads EPEVTQTPSHQVTQMGQEVILRCVPISNHLYFYWYRQILGQKVEFLVSFYNNEISEKSEIFDDQFSVERPDGSNFTLKIRSTKLEDSAMYFCASSGQGLNEKLFFGSGTQLSVL.

The chain combines TRBV10-3 with TRBJ2-1, with 14 bases aligning to TRBD2. The CDR3 is 16 residues long. V shed 3 bases and J 6 bases; nucleotides not matched to a gene: 4. The V gene's germline CDR1 is ENHRY and CDR2 SYGVKD. DNA of the CDR3: TGTGCCATCAGTGATAACGGACTAGCGGGAGGCAATGAGCAGTTCTTC. It is translated as CAISDNGLAGGNEQFF.

This sequence joins TRBV7-8 and TRBJ2-1; a weak D match, TRBD1 (5 bases). V dropped 5 bases and J dropped 4 bases, with 12 bases sitting between them. This CDR3 is 14 amino acids long. Germline V lookup: CDR1 SGHVS, CDR2 FQNEAQ. The CDR3 nucleotides read TGTGCCAGCAGCGCGACAGCATGGTACAATGAGCAGTTCTTC. Residues: CASSATAWYNEQFF.

This clone was detected only a few times. The chain has TRBV5-5 and TRBJ1-2; 9 bases agree with TRBD1. The trim removed 4 bases at V and 7 bases at J, leaving 8 bases unmatched. This CDR3 contains 14 residues. Germline V gene sequence: CDR1 SGHKS, CDR2 YYEKEE (reference sequence). For the CDR3, the DNA is TGTGCCAGCAGCGCGGACAGGGGCTGGGTTGGCTACACCTTC. Residues: CASSADRGWVGYTF.

The chain joins TRBV2 to TRBJ2-1; the match to TRBD2 covers 9 bases. Germline V lookup: CDR1 SNHLY, CDR2 FYNNEI. Trimming at V came to 10 bases and at J to 0 bases, leaving 7 bases not matched to a gene. This CDR3 is 15 amino acids long. The DNA of the CDR3 is TGTGCCACCGGATTTAGCGGGAGCTCCTACAATGAGCAGTTCTTC. This translates into CATGFSGSSYNEQFF.

The chain combines TRBV6-5 with TRBJ1-5; D perhaps matches TRBD1 (6 bases). The CDR3 extends over 15 amino acids. Germline CDR1 and CDR2: MNHEY and SVGAGI. V lost 8 bases and J 3 bases, leaving 17 bases between the germline ends. CDR3 region: CASGRDGGTNQPQHF. CDR3 in DNA: TGTGCCAGCGGGAGAGATGGGGGCACCAATCAGCCCCAGCATTTT.

This chain connects TRBV13 to TRBJ2-7; the D gene is possibly TRBD1 (6 bases). Trimming removed 4 bases from V and 0 bases from J, with 10 bases in between. The germline CDR1 and CDR2 sequences are PRHDT and FYEKMQ (reference sequence). The CDR3 contains 14 residues. This CDR3 reads CASSSRQDSYEQYF. Written as DNA, the CDR3 is TGTGCCAGCAGCTCACGACAGGACTCCTACGAGCAGTACTTC.

The chain employs TRBV3-1 (or the pseudogene TRBV3-2) and TRBJ1-2; no reliable D call. The V end was cut by 8 bases, the J end by 4 bases, with 11 bases between. CDR1 and CDR2 from the germline V gene are LGHDT and YNNKEL (reference sequence). CDR3 length equals 12 residues. CDR3 residues: CASQAPSYGYTF. The DNA for the CDR3 is TGTGCCAGCCAAGCCCCAAGCTATGGCTACACCTTC.

The chain recombines TRBV2 with TRBJ2-1; 8 bases fit TRBD2. The CDR3 is made up of 14 amino acids. CDR1 is SNHLY and CDR2 is FYNNEI in the germline V gene. The junction had 4 bases not matched to a gene; V was cut back by 4 bases and J by 5 bases. The CDR3 region has the DNA TGTGCCAGCAGTGTGGTAGCGGGAAACAATGAGCAGTTCTTC. Protein: CASSVVAGNNEQFF. Based on the CDR3 plus reference TRBV2 and TRBJ2-1, the full variable domain is EPEVTQTPSHQVTQMGQEVILRCVPISNHLYFYWYRQILGQKVEFLVSFYNNEISEKSEIFDDQFSVERPDGSNFTLKIRSTKLEDSAMYFCASSVVAGNNEQFFGPGTRLTVL.

J is TRBJ2-5 and V is TRBV28, with D unclear. Trimming took off 4 bases at V and 5 bases at J, with 17 bases between the two ends. This CDR3 spans 15 amino acids. The V gene's germline CDR1 is MDHEN and CDR2 SYDVKM. CDR3 coding DNA: TGTGCCAGCAGTTCCCCCCGGTGGTTTGAGGAGACCCAGTACTTC. Its protein product is CASSSPRWFEETQYF. The full variable domain, completed using reference TRBV28 and TRBJ2-5, is DVKVTQSSRYLVKRTGEKVFLECVQDMDHENMFWYRQDPGLGLRLIYFSYDVKMKEKGDIPEGYSVSREKKERFSLILESASTNQTSMYLCASSSPRWFEETQYFGPGTRLLVL.

This clone was found once. V and J are TRBV19 and TRBJ1-1, with 9 bases identical to TRBD1. CDR1 and CDR2 (germline): LNHDA, SQIVND (reference sequence). CDR3 size: 16 residues. V lost 5 bases to trimming and J lost 3 bases; unmatched junction nucleotides: 10. The CDR3: CASSEDRGGGDTEAFF. CDR3 in DNA: TGTGCCAGTAGTGAGGACAGGGGTGGCGGGGACACTGAAGCTTTCTTT.

The chain has TRBV10-3 and TRBJ2-3, with 9 bases fitting TRBD1. This CDR3 comprises 16 residues. Germline loops: CDR1 ENHRY, CDR2 SYGVKD. The trim removed 7 bases at V and 2 bases at J, leaving 10 bases unmatched. The CDR3 DNA reads as TGTGCCATCAACCGCCACAGGGGGCGAGACACAGATACGCAGTATTTT. Amino acid sequence: CAINRHRGRDTDTQYF.

J is TRBJ1-2 and V is TRBV7-2, with D perhaps TRBD1 (6 bases). Trimming stripped 5 bases from V and 4 bases from J, with 8 bases between. The CDR3 is 12 residues long. The V gene's germline CDR1 is SGHTA and CDR2 FQGNSA. The CDR3 region is CASSQDSYGYTF. CDR3 DNA sequence: TGTGCCAGCAGCCAGGACAGCTATGGCTACACCTTC.

This clone was observed a single time. V gene TRBV5-4 combines with J gene TRBJ2-3; the match to TRBD1 covers 8 bases. The ends lost 0 bases at V and 2 bases at J; junction bases unmatched: 2. Germline V gives CDR1 SGHNT, CDR2 YYREEE (reference sequence). The CDR3 has 15 residues. CDR3 sequence: CASSLVDRDTDTQYF. The CDR3 DNA is TGTGCCAGCAGCTTGGTGGACAGGGACACAGATACGCAGTATTTT.

About this clone: This CDR3 is also generated by other DNA sequences in the sample. This chain links TRBV5-1 with TRBJ1-2, with a weak D call TRBD1 (6 bases). The ends were cut back, 0 bases at V and 8 bases at J, with 8 bases in the middle. The CDR3 covers 12 residues. Germline lookup yields CDR1 SGHRS and CDR2 YFSETQ. CDR3: CASSLVTGGYTF. In DNA, the CDR3 is TGCGCCAGCAGCTTGGTCACAGGGGGCTACACCTTC. Full variable domain (outside the CDR3, taken from reference TRBV5-1 and TRBJ1-2): KAGVTQTPRYLIKTRGQQVTLSCSPISGHRSVSWYQQTPGQGLQFLFEYFSETQRNKGNFPGRFSGRQFSNSRSEMNVSTLELGDSALYLCASSLVTGGYTFGSGTRLTVV.

This chain joins TRBV28 and TRBJ1-1; 8 nucleotides line up with TRBD1. Looked up from germline, CDR1 is MDHEN and CDR2 is SYDVKM. Trimming at V came to 8 bases and at J to 8 bases, leaving 7 bases not matched to a gene. This CDR3 is 12 amino acids long. CDR3 nucleotides: TGTGCCAGCCAGGGGGCCCTACGAGAAGCTTTCTTT. Encoded protein: CASQGALREAFF. Complete variable domain (other parts from reference TRBV28 and TRBJ1-1): DVKVTQSSRYLVKRTGEKVFLECVQDMDHENMFWYRQDPGLGLRLIYFSYDVKMKEKGDIPEGYSVSREKKERFSLILESASTNQTSMYLCASQGALREAFFGQGTRLTVV.

The gene calls are TRBV7-9 and TRBJ2-3, with 13 bases fitting TRBD2. CDR1 is SEHNR and CDR2 is FQNEAQ in the germline V gene (reference sequence). The CDR3 sequence is 16 residues long. With 3 bases clipped from V and 7 bases from J, the junction kept 7 bases outside the gene matches. The CDR3 loop is CASSFGLAGDTHTQYF. CDR3 in DNA: TGTGCCAGCAGCTTCGGACTAGCGGGAGACACCCATACGCAGTATTTT. The variable domain in full, completed from reference TRBV7-9 and TRBJ2-3, reads DTGVSQNPRHKITKRGQNVTFRCDPISEHNRLYWYRQTLGQGPEFLTYFQNEAQLEKSRLLSDRFSAERPKGSFSTLEIQRTEQGDSAMYLCASSFGLAGDTHTQYFGPGTRLTVL.

The chain has TRBV5-5 and TRBJ2-7, with D perhaps TRBD2 (6 bases). V was clipped by 4 bases and J by 0 bases, with 14 bases between them. The CDR3 runs to 15 residues. Germline V gives CDR1 SGHKS, CDR2 YYEKEE (reference sequence). CDR3 loop: CASSPRLEVSYEQYF. CDR3 sequence (DNA): TGTGCCAGCAGCCCGCGACTAGAGGTCTCCTACGAGCAGTACTTC.

J is TRBJ2-1 and V is TRBV11-1; D is unclear. V lost 0 bases to trimming and J lost 2 bases, with 11 bases between them. CDR1 is SGHAT, CDR2 FQDESV, per germline (reference sequence). The CDR3 totals 16 residues. CDR3 sequence: CASSLASGVAYNEQFF. DNA for the CDR3: TGTGCCAGCAGCTTAGCAAGTGGAGTTGCCTACAATGAGCAGTTCTTC.

This clone has a handful of counts. The chain recombines TRBV28 with TRBJ1-6, with 9 nucleotides matching TRBD1. CDR3 length: 15 residues. CDR1 and CDR2 (germline): MDHEN, SYDVKM. Trimming removed 6 bases from V and 7 bases from J; junction bases left unmatched: 7. The CDR3 spells CASSLAGQGNSPLHF. CDR3 DNA sequence: TGTGCCAGCAGCCTGGCCGGACAGGGGAATTCACCCCTCCACTTT.

V is TRBV7-3 and J is TRBJ2-3; possible D gene TRBD2, 5 bases. From germline, CDR1 is SGHTA and CDR2 FQGTGA. This CDR3 comprises 16 residues. The V end was cut by 1 base, the J end by 1 base, with 12 bases between. The CDR3 coding sequence is TGTGCCAGCAGCTTAAAAAGTCTAGCCGGCACAGATACGCAGTATTTT. Amino acids: CASSLKSLAGTDTQYF.

This chain links TRBV7-9 with TRBJ1-2, with 10 bases matching TRBD1. CDR3 length: 15 amino acids. V gave up 5 bases and J gave up 4 bases; unmatched junction bases: 7. The germline V gene encodes CDR1 SEHNR and CDR2 FQNEAQ (reference sequence). CDR3 residues: CASSVDRGPLYGYTF. The CDR3 region has the DNA TGTGCCAGCAGCGTAGACAGGGGGCCGCTCTATGGCTACACCTTC.